One sample yielded the 7 T cell receptor beta chains listed below, sequenced in a study of Ad26.COV2.S vaccination and SARS-CoV-2 variants. Sequencing used immunoSEQ multiplex PCR; TCRdb keeps in-frame clones, though not all of them. The sample lists over 250,000 clones; approximately 89% were seen once. Treatment noted: 15 to 20 received Ad26.COV2.S at low or high dose, single or two shots; about five received placebo; per-sample allocation not given. At day 63 after the first vaccine or placebo injection, samples were drawn. Sequenced here: peripheral blood, sampled in a trial of Ad26.COV2.S vaccine versus placebo. The receptors come from a person between 18 and 65 years old who received the Ad26.COV2.S COVID-19 vaccine or a placebo.

CDR3 coding DNA: TGCAGCGTTGAGTCGACAAAGACGAAACCCGGGGCCAACGTCCTGACTTTC. Translated, it gives CSVESTKTKPGANVLTF. V usage is TRBV29-1 and J usage is TRBJ2-6, with D unclear. CDR3 size: 17 residues. The germline V gene encodes CDR1 SQVTM and CDR2 ANQGSEA. V gave up 3 bases and J gave up 4 bases, with 19 bases separating them. The variable domain in full, with the rest retrieved from reference TRBV29-1 and TRBJ2-6, is SAVISQKPSRDICQRGTSLTIQCQVDSQVTMMFWYRQQPGQSLTLIATANQGSEATYESGFVIDKFPISRPNLTFSTLTVSNMSPEDSSIYLCSVESTKTKPGANVLTFGAGSRLTVL.

This rearrangement joins TRBV20-1 to TRBJ2-3; D is undetermined. Trimming stripped 7 bases from V and 0 bases from J, with 2 bases between. CDR3 length equals 10 residues. CDR1 and CDR2 from the germline V gene are DFQATT and SNEGSKA (reference sequence). The CDR3 region is CSVSTDTQYF. The CDR3 DNA reads TGCAGTGTAAGCACAGATACGCAGTATTTT.

This rearrangement joins TRBV5-5 to TRBJ1-1, with 8 bases aligning to TRBD1. Germline CDR1 SGHKS, CDR2 YYEKEE (reference sequence). V gave up 0 bases and J gave up 4 bases; unmatched junction bases: 5. The CDR3 runs 15 residues. The CDR3 sequence is CASSLGAGGPTEAFF. CDR3 bases: TGTGCCAGCAGCTTGGGGGCAGGGGGCCCCACTGAAGCTTTCTTT.

J is TRBJ1-5 and V is TRBV4-2, with TRBD1 as a possible D gene (5 bases). Trimming took 0 bases from V and 0 from J, leaving 18 bases between them. Germline values: CDR1 LGHNA, CDR2 YNFKEQ. CDR3 length equals 19 residues. CDR3 DNA: TGTGCCAGCAGCCAAGATTGGCCCGGGGGGACCGATAGCAATCAGCCCCAGCATTTT. As protein: CASSQDWPGGTDSNQPQHF.

The rearrangement joins TRBV5-1 to TRBJ2-7, with D maybe TRBD2 (6 bases). CDR3 length equals 15 residues. Deletions cut 4 bases from V and 4 bases from J, with 18 bases between. Germline CDR1 is SGHRS and CDR2 is YFSETQ. DNA for the CDR3: TGCGCCAGCAGCCCCCTGGGCGGGGATGGGTACGAGCAGTACTTC. Its protein product is CASSPLGGDGYEQYF.

This clone was counted only a few times. The chain recombines TRBV5-1 with TRBJ1-4; D is unresolved. The length of the CDR3 is 15 residues. The V gene lost 0 bases and the J gene lost 0 bases, with 6 bases spanning the gap. The germline gives CDR1 SGHRS, CDR2 YFSETQ. CDR3 region: CASSLGRATNEKLFF. Written as DNA, the CDR3 is TGCGCCAGCAGCTTGGGGCGAGCAACTAATGAAAAACTGTTTTTT.

The J gene is TRBJ1-2, the V gene TRBV4-1, with 9 bases lining up with TRBD1. This CDR3 has 14 amino acids. V dropped 7 bases and J dropped 9; count of bases not matched to a gene: 12. Per germline, CDR1 MGHRA and CDR2 YSYEKL. CDR3 sequence (DNA): TGCGCCAGCAAAAGTCCTGGGGGGACAGGGAGCTACACCTTC. Its translation is CASKSPGGTGSYTF.